This TCR beta chain was profiled in a study of T cell repertoires in cytomegalovirus infection. Study overall: Shared public TCR beta signatures pointed to both CMV infection and a matching HLA type.

About this clonotype itself: The antigen is undetermined.

Points from the study as a whole: HLA-C-restricted TCR beta clonotypes specific for CMV led the ex vivo response. Cumulative public TCR beta family frequency identified carriers of CMV plus the relevant HLA.

TCRdb ran MiXCR on the reads and lists one entry per CDR3 protein. In the table there are 450,000 to 550,000 distinct CDR3 sequences, 16% of which are singletons. The germline V and J ends were trimmed by 0 bases and 2 bases, with 15 bases remaining between them. This CDR3 spans 16 amino acids. Germline loops: CDR1 SGHNT, CDR2 YYREEE (reference sequence). The receptor was isolated from a human donor in good health (CMV status not recorded). Some clones in this sample may be carry-over from other donors' samples. The sample was CD8+ T cells from PBMCs. The chain couples TRBV5-4 to TRBJ2-7, with a tentative D call TRBD1 (5 bases). The CDR3 bases are TGTGCCAGCAGCTTGGGGGGCGAACGCCTTCCCTACGAGCAGTACTTC. Amino acid sequence: CASSLGGERLPYEQYF.